This is a list of T cell receptor beta chains from one sample in a study of blood T cells in healthy people across ages. From the 5' RACE reads, TCRdb called clonotypes with MiXCR, one entry per CDR3 protein. This table holds roughly 790,000 distinct CDR3 sequences, around 40% found once. Sequences were obtained from blood. The origin of the receptors is a woman between 55 and 75 years old in good health. The CDR3 runs from the conserved cysteine through the conserved F or W. A D gene is named only where the DNA matches it firmly. Not all rows give a size; the values are once, few, many and, for expanded clones, a class.

>TRBJ2-3|NA|TRBV2|NA
CASSESPGASDTQYF
TGTGCCAGCAGTGAATCCCCAGGGGCAAGCGATACGCAGTATTTT
>TRBJ2-1|NA|TRBV29-1|NA
CSVVTSALSSYNEQFF
TGCAGCGTTGTCACCTCAGCGCTGAGCTCCTACAATGAGCAGTTCTTC
>TRBJ2-3|NA|TRBV5-1|TRBD2
CANTRGGLAEDTQYF
TGCGCCAACACCAGGGGGGGACTAGCTGAAGATACGCAGTATTTT
>TRBJ2-7|NA|TRBV20-1|NA
CSAERGDEQYF
TGCAGTGCCGAGAGGGGGGACGAGCAGTACTTC
>TRBJ2-1|NA|TRBV20-1|TRBD2
CSARDHGRALNEQFF
TGCAGTGCTAGAGATCACGGGAGGGCCCTCAATGAGCAGTTCTTC
>TRBJ1-2|NA|TRBV15|NA
CATSRDGYGYTF
TGTGCCACCAGCAGAGACGGCTATGGCTACACCTTC
>TRBJ2-3|NA|TRBV5-1|TRBD1
CASSLSGGPTDTQYF
TGCGCCAGCAGCTTGTCAGGGGGCCCCACAGATACGCAGTATTTT
>TRBJ2-2|NA|TRBV5-1|NA
CASSLQASGSVGELFF
TGCGCCAGCAGCTTACAGGCCTCAGGGAGTGTCGGGGAGCTGTTTTTT
>TRBJ2-7|NA|TRBV20-1|NA
CSAKDPQGTHNYEQYF
TGCAGTGCTAAAGACCCCCAGGGCACCCACAACTACGAGCAGTACTTC
>TRBJ2-7|few|TRBV14|TRBD1
CASSQGYRGEQYF
TGTGCCAGCAGCCAAGGGTACAGGGGCGAGCAGTACTTC
>TRBJ2-7|few|TRBV9|TRBD2
CASSVAGGFSYEQYF
TGTGCCAGCAGCGTAGCGGGGGGATTCTCCTACGAGCAGTACTTC
>TRBJ1-6|NA|TRBV6-5|TRBD1
CASSRGQDNSPLHF
TGTGCCAGCAGCCGGGGACAGGATAATTCACCCCTCCACTTT
>TRBJ2-1|NA|TRBV10-3|TRBD2
CATRDQRELGYNEQFF
TGTGCCACCAGAGACCAGCGGGAGCTTGGGTACAATGAGCAGTTCTTC
>TRBJ2-1|NA|TRBV7-6|NA
CASSSQPGGSYNEQVF
TGTGCCAGCAGCTCCCAGCCAGGAGGGTCTTACAATGAGCAGGTCTTC
>TRBJ2-7|few|TRBV20-1|NA
CSARDRPEWAFNEQYF
TGCAGTGCTAGAGATAGGCCAGAATGGGCTTTCAATGAGCAGTACTTC
>TRBJ2-3|NA|TRBV12-3/TRBV12-4|TRBD2
CASGTSGGEGDTQYF
TGTGCCAGCGGGACTAGCGGGGGGGAGGGAGATACGCAGTATTTT
>TRBJ2-2|once|TRBV7-8|TRBD1
CASSRGTAYGGELFF
TGTGCCAGCAGCCGAGGGACAGCCTACGGCGGGGAGCTGTTTTTT
>TRBJ1-2|NA|TRBV12-3/TRBV12-4|NA
CASRALGPAPGYTF
TGTGCCAGCAGGGCTCTCGGGCCCGCCCCTGGCTACACCTTC
>TRBJ2-1|few|TRBV20-1|NA
CSVNAGTHNEQFF
TGCAGTGTTAATGCCGGGACTCACAATGAGCAGTTCTTC
>TRBJ2-1|NA|TRBV29-1|NA
CSVGTSRRWIEFF
TGCAGCGTTGGGACTTCGAGGAGATGGATTGAGTTCTTC
>TRBJ2-3|NA|TRBV12-3/TRBV12-4|NA
CASSLTRLGTDTQYF
TGTGCCAGCAGTTTAACTAGGCTAGGCACAGATACGCAGTATTTT
>TRBJ2-3|NA|TRBV12-3/TRBV12-4|TRBD2
CASSLPRTSRSTDTQYF
TGTGCCAGCAGCCTTCCTCGGACTAGCCGTAGCACAGATACGCAGTATTTT
>TRBJ2-1|NA|TRBV20-1|TRBD2
CSAIPRGGPSYNEQFF
TGCAGTGCCATACCGCGGGGGGGCCCTAGCTACAATGAGCAGTTCTTC
>TRBJ2-3|NA|TRBV21-1|NA
CASSGVIPSTDTQYF
TGTGCCAGCAGCGGAGTTATCCCTAGCACAGATACGCAGTATTTT
>TRBJ1-3|NA|TRBV20-1|TRBD1
CSARDQQGGNTIYF
TGCAGTGCTAGAGATCAACAGGGGGGAAACACCATATATTTT
>TRBJ2-3|NA|TRBV28|NA
CASSWGPAGTSTDTQYF
TGTGCCAGCAGTTGGGGACCAGCGGGCACTAGCACAGATACGCAGTATTTT
>TRBJ1-1|NA|TRBV7-2|NA
CASSPMGGVGAFF
TGTGCCAGCAGCCCTATGGGGGGGGTCGGAGCTTTCTTT
>TRBJ2-1|NA|TRBV10-3|TRBD2
CAISERFGLAGVGHEQFF
TGTGCCATCAGTGAGCGGTTTGGACTAGCGGGAGTAGGGCATGAGCAGTTCTTC
>TRBJ2-3|few|TRBV25-1|NA
CASSPSPSTDTQYF
TGTGCCAGCAGCCCCAGCCCTAGCACAGATACGCAGTATTTT
>TRBJ1-6|NA|TRBV5-1|NA
CASSLGRVDNSPLHF
TGCGCCAGCAGCTTGGGAAGGGTCGATAATTCACCCCTCCACTTT
>TRBJ2-1|NA|TRBV5-1|TRBD1
CASSLGGTAYNEQFF
TGCGCCAGCAGCTTGGGGGGGACAGCATACAATGAGCAGTTCTTC
>TRBJ1-6|NA|TRBV7-9|NA
CASSLKTGGNSPLHF
TGTGCCAGCAGCCTTAAGACGGGAGGAAATTCACCCCTCCACTTT
>TRBJ2-7|NA|TRBV29-1|NA
CSVEDGAGAPYEQYF
TGCAGCGTTGAAGATGGGGCGGGGGCCCCCTACGAGCAGTACTTC
>TRBJ2-1|NA|TRBV4-3|NA
CASSQDASVSSYNEQFF
TGCGCCAGCAGCCAAGACGCAAGCGTGAGCTCCTACAATGAGCAGTTCTTC
>TRBJ2-7|many|TRBV7-2|TRBD2
CASTGGAFEQYF
TGTGCCAGCACGGGAGGGGCCTTCGAGCAGTACTTC
>TRBJ1-5|few|TRBV19|NA
CASLGGGRNQPQHF
TGTGCCAGTCTTGGAGGGGGGCGCAATCAGCCCCAGCATTTT
>TRBJ1-2|NA|TRBV20-1|TRBD1
CSAKGRDRGFGYTF
TGCAGTGCTAAGGGCCGGGACAGGGGTTTTGGCTACACCTTC
>TRBJ2-7|few|TRBV21-1|NA
CASSKKGRAGLASYNEQYF
TGTGCCAGCAGCAAAAAGGGCAGGGCGGGACTAGCCTCCTACAATGAGCAGTACTTC
>TRBJ1-1|NA|TRBV10-1|NA
CASSDGRRYTEAFF
TGCGCCAGCAGCGATGGGAGGCGGTACACTGAAGCTTTCTTT
>TRBJ1-6|few|TRBV13|TRBD1
CASSRDRGQSPLHF
TGTGCCAGCAGCCGGGACAGGGGGCAATCACCCCTCCACTTT
>TRBJ2-1|NA|TRBV7-9|NA
CASTQSRGSGLYNEQFF
TGTGCCAGCACACAGAGTAGGGGATCAGGGCTCTACAATGAGCAGTTCTTC
>TRBJ1-2|NA|TRBV4-2|NA
CASSEYGYGYTF
TGTGCCAGCAGCGAATACGGGTATGGCTACACCTTC
>TRBJ2-5|many|TRBV4-3|NA
CASSQGGGGYQETQYF
TGCGCCAGCAGCCAAGGAGGCGGCGGGTACCAAGAGACCCAGTACTTC
>TRBJ2-5|NA|TRBV12-3/TRBV12-4|NA
CASSLRISQETQYF
TGTGCCAGCAGTTTAAGGATATCCCAAGAGACCCAGTACTTC
>TRBJ2-5|NA|TRBV29-1|TRBD2
CSVIREGRETQYF
TGCAGCGTCATCCGGGAGGGCCGGGAGACCCAGTACTTC
>TRBJ2-7|NA|TRBV3-1|NA
CASSQAEWDSRYEQYF
TGTGCCAGCAGCCAAGCTGAGTGGGACTCGAGATACGAGCAGTACTTC
>TRBJ2-3|NA|TRBV12-3/TRBV12-4|TRBD2
CASSLVLAGTDTQYF
TGTGCCAGCAGTTTGGTTCTAGCGGGGACAGATACGCAGTATTTT
>TRBJ1-1|few|TRBV19|TRBD1
CASSLGQGRSEAFF
TGTGCCAGTAGTCTTGGACAGGGGAGATCTGAAGCTTTCTTT
>TRBJ2-1|NA|TRBV4-3|NA
CASSQDSRTEQFF
TGCGCCAGCAGCCAAGATTCCAGGACAGAGCAGTTCTTC
>TRBJ2-1|NA|TRBV28|NA
CASSRYNIWATNSYEQFF
TGTGCCAGCAGCCGTTATAATATTTGGGCAACAAATAGCTACGAGCAGTTCTTC